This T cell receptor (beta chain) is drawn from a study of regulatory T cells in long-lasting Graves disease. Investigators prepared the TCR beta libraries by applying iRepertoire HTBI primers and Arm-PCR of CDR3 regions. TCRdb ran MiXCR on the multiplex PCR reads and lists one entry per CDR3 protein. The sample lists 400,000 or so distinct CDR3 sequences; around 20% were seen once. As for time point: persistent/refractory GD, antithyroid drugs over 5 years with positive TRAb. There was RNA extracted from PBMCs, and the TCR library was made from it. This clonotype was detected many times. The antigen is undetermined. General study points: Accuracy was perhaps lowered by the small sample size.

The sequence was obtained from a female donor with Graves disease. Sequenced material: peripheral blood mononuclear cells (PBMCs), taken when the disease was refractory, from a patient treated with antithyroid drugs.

The CDR3 is CASSLFPRGRGVPLHF. The CDR3, as DNA: TGTGCCAGCAGTTTATTTCCACGGGGCCGCGGCGTACCCCTCCACTTT. J is TRBJ1-6 and V is TRBV28; a possible D gene is TRBD1 (5 bases). The germline V and J ends were trimmed by 1 base and 12 bases, with 19 bases remaining between them. The CDR3 has 16 amino acids. CDR1 MDHEN and CDR2 SYDVKM come from the germline V gene.